This paragraph reports one T cell receptor beta chain. Antigen: not known. In the ophthalmopathy cohort, Clinical Activity Score was at least 3, NOSPECS grade at least 4, and duration under 3 months. The authors obtained PBMCs from about 9.5 ml of fresh peripheral blood. This sample is part of a study of T cells in Graves' hyperthyroidism and ophthalmopathy. Findings and limits, study-wide: Model predictions of ophthalmopathy came a median around 6.5 months before onset. The majority of expanded thyroid clonotypes above 0.001 also appeared in blood.

Germline values: CDR1 MNHEY, CDR2 SMNVEV (reference sequence). This CDR3 has 13 amino acids. V was shortened by 3 bases and J by 3 bases, with 9 bases between the two germline ends. Amplification targeted TCR beta CDR3 regions from RNA transcripts. Initially, a first-round RT-PCR of the TCR CDR3 employed the HTBI primer set. TCRdb itself ran the multiplex PCR reads through MiXCR, one entry per CDR3 protein. The sample shows hundreds of thousands of distinct CDR3 sequences, 17% of them seen only once. Sequenced: blood. This receptor was taken from a young woman with Graves' ophthalmopathy. The V call is TRBV27, the J call TRBJ2-7, with D possibly being TRBD1 (5 bases). CDR3 DNA: TGTGCCAGCAGTTTGTCAGGGAACTACGAGCAGTACTTC. Protein: CASSLSGNYEQYF.